The sequence of this T cell receptor beta chain was determined in a study of blood T cells in healthy people across ages. Study results and limitations: Diversity of TCR beta correlated strongly with naive T cell percentage.

This clonotype was observed a handful of times. Its cognate antigen is unknown. A second PCR, run for about 7 to 11 cycles, used a sample-barcoded 5' primer plus a J-beta primer mix. From the 5' RACE reads, TCRdb called clonotypes with MiXCR, one entry per CDR3 protein. The profile shows approximately 1.5 million distinct CDR3 sequences, roughly two fifths of them singletons. Germline-derived CDR1 and CDR2 are DFQATT and SNEGSKA (reference sequence). After removal of 6 bases from V and 2 bases from J, the junction contained 7 bases not matched to a gene. The CDR3 covers 15 residues. Each donor's blood draw was roughly 10 milliliters of peripheral blood.

The sequence was obtained from a woman under 30 in good health. This chain uses TRBV20-1 with TRBJ2-3; 11 nucleotides line up with TRBD2. Sequenced input: blood. The CDR3 DNA follows: TGCAGTGCAACCGGACTAGCGGGCCCCACAGATACGCAGTATTTT. It encodes CSATGLAGPTDTQYF.